This TCR beta chain was obtained from a study of T cells in Graves' hyperthyroidism and ophthalmopathy. V lost 0 bases to trimming and J lost 0 bases, with 3 bases between them. The CDR3 sequence is 14 residues long. Germline lookup yields CDR1 MGHRA and CDR2 YSYEKL. RNA transcripts yielded amplified TCR beta CDR3 regions. With the HTBI primer set, the TCR CDR3 went through a first round of RT-PCR. TCRdb re-called the multiplex PCR reads with MiXCR, one entry per CDR3 protein. The sample holds approximately 400,000 distinct CDR3 sequences; approximately 12% are singletons and the top ten take roughly 20%. Patients were excluded for uncontrolled infection, other autoimmune disease, pregnancy or lactation. This clonotype was detected a few times.

The V call is TRBV4-1, the J call TRBJ1-3; D uncertain. The sequencing input was blood. The receptor comes from a man aged 25 to 40 with Graves' hyperthyroidism that later progressed to Graves' ophthalmopathy. CDR3 loop: CASSQDHSGNTIYF. The CDR3 nucleotides read TGCGCCAGCAGCCAAGATCACTCTGGAAACACCATATATTTT.